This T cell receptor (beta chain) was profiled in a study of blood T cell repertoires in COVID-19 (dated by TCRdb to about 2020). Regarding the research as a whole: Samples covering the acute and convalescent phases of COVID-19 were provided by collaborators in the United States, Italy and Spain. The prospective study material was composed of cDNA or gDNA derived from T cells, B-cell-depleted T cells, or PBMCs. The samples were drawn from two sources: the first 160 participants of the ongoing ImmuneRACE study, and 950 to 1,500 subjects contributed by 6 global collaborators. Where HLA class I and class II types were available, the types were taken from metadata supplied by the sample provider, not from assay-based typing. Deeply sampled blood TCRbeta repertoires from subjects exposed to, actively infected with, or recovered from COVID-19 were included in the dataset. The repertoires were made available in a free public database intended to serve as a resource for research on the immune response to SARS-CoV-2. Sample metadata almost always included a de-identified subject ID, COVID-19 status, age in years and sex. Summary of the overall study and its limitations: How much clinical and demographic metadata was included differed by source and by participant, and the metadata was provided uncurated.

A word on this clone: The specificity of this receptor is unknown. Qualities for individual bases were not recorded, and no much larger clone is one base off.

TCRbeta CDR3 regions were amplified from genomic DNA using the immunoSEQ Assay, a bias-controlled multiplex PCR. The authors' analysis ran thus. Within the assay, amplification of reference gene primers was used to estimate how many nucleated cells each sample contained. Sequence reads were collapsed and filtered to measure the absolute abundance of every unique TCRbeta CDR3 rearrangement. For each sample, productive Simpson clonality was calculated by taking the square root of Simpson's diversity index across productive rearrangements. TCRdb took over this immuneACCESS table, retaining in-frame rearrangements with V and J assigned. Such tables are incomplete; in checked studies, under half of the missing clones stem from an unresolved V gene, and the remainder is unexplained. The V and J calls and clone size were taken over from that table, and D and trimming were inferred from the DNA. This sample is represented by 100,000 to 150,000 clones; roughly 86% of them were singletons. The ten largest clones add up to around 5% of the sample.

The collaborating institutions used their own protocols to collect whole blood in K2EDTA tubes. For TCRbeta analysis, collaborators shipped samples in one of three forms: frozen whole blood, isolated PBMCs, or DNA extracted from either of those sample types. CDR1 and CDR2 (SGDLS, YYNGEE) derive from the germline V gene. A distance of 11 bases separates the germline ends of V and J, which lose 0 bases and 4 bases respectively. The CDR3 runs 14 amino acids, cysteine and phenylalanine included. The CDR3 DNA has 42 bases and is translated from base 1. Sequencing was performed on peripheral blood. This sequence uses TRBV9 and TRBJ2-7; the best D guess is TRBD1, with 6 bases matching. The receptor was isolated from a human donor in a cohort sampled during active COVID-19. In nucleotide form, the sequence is TGTGCCAGCAGCGTAGATTTTGGACAGTACGAGCAGTACTTC. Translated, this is CASSVDFGQYEQYF.